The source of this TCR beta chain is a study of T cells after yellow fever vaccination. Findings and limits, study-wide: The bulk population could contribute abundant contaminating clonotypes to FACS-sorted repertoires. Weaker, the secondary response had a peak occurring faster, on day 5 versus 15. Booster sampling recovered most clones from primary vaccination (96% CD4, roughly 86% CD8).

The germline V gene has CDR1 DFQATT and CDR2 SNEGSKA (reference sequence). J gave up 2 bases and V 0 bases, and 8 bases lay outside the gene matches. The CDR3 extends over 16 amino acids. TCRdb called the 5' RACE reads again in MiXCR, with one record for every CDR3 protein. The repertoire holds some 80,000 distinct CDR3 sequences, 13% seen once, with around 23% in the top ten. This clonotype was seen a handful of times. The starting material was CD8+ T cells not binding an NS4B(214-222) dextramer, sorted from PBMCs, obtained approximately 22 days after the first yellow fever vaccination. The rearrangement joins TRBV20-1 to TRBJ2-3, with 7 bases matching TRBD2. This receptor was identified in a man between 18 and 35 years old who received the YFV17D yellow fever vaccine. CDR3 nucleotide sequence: TGCAGTGCTAGAGATTGGCGGGGGTCACTCACAGATACGCAGTATTTT. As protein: CSARDWRGSLTDTQYF.